Listed below are T cell receptor beta chains from one sample, sequenced in a study of Ad26.COV2.S vaccination and SARS-CoV-2 variants. Measured with immunoSEQ multiplex PCR; TCRdb has only the in-frame clones, and not every one. Of some 300,000 clones listed, around four fifths are singletons. This specimen was peripheral blood, taken in a trial of Ad26.COV2.S vaccine versus placebo. Receptors were obtained from a person between 18 and 65 years old who received the Ad26.COV2.S COVID-19 vaccine or a placebo. Each CDR3 is given with its conserved first and last residue. The D gene is left open where the match is weak. Size is stated for part of the rows, as once, few or many counts, or as a class when the clone is expanded.

>TRBJ2-2|-|TRBV2|once
CASSELRGTGELFF
TGTGCCAGCAGTGAATTGCGGGGTACCGGGGAGCTGTTTTTT
>TRBJ1-1|-|TRBV5-4|few
CASSLGQVGARTEAFF
TGTGCCAGCAGCTTGGGACAGGTAGGAGCGAGGACTGAAGCTTTCTTT
>TRBJ1-6|-|TRBV3-1/TRBV3-2|-
CASSQRRENSPLHF
TGTGCCAGCAGCCAACGACGGGAAAATTCACCCCTCCACTTT
>TRBJ2-1|-|TRBV2|-
CASDVTRGGEQFF
TGTGCCAGCGACGTGACCCGGGGCGGTGAGCAGTTCTTC
>TRBJ2-1|-|TRBV19|-
CASSIVAGLYNEQFF
TGTGCCAGTAGTATAGTTGCGGGGCTCTACAATGAGCAGTTCTTC
>TRBJ2-1|-|TRBV6-4|-
CASSDSKRGARSSYNEQFF
TGTGCCAGCAGTGACTCGAAACGGGGGGCCAGGAGCTCCTACAATGAGCAGTTCTTC
>TRBJ2-3|-|TRBV5-4|-
CASSLQRQTTTDTQYF
TGTGCCAGCAGCTTACAGCGACAGACGACCACAGATACGCAGTATTTT
>TRBJ2-2|TRBD1|TRBV30|-
CAWSVEPYIDPGTGRTGELFF
TGTGCCTGGAGCGTCGAACCCTATATCGACCCTGGGACAGGGAGGACCGGGGAGCTGTTTTTT
>TRBJ2-5|TRBD1|TRBV10-3|-
CAIRGQGSQETQYF
TGTGCCATCAGGGGACAGGGGTCTCAAGAGACCCAGTACTTC
>TRBJ2-2|-|TRBV9|once
CASSVVGTLRGTGELFF
TGTGCCAGCAGCGTAGTCGGTACCCTAAGGGGCACCGGGGAGCTGTTTTTT
>TRBJ2-3|-|TRBV5-4|-
CASSLGQYSADTQYF
TGTGCCAGCAGCTTGGGACAGTACAGCGCAGATACGCAGTATTTT
>TRBJ1-2|-|TRBV6-6|once
CASSYSLSTNYGYTF
TGTGCCAGCAGTTACTCGTTGTCGACTAACTATGGCTACACCTTC
>TRBJ1-1|-|TRBV6-4|few
CASSQGREGTEAFF
TGTGCCAGCAGCCAGGGGAGGGAAGGCACTGAAGCTTTCTTT
>TRBJ2-3|-|TRBV28|-
CASSLADRPTDTQYF
TGTGCCAGCAGTTTAGCCGACAGGCCCACAGATACGCAGTATTTT
>TRBJ2-2|-|TRBV5-1|-
CASSPPEGPGLYTGELFF
TGCGCCAGCAGCCCACCGGAGGGGCCCGGTTTGTACACCGGGGAGCTGTTTTTT
>TRBJ2-3|TRBD2|TRBV5-1|few
CASSPGLQRGGDTQYF
TGCGCCAGCAGCCCCGGCCTTCAGCGGGGGGGAGATACGCAGTATTTT
>TRBJ1-1|-|TRBV7-8|-
CASSLGGLNTEAFF
TGTGCCAGCAGCTTAGGGGGCTTGAACACTGAAGCTTTCTTT
>TRBJ2-7|-|TRBV29-1|-
CSVPRDASSSGYEQYF
TGCAGCGTTCCCCGGGACGCCTCGAGCAGCGGCTACGAGCAGTACTTC
>TRBJ1-2|TRBD1|TRBV5-6|many
CASSAGTGGDGYGYTF
TGTGCCAGCAGCGCCGGGACAGGGGGCGACGGCTATGGCTACACCTTC
>TRBJ1-2|TRBD1|TRBV18|-
CASSPTPQTGELAYGYTF
TGTGCCAGCTCACCAACCCCCCAGACAGGGGAGTTAGCCTATGGCTACACCTTC
>TRBJ1-2|-|TRBV10-1|-
CARNSRLSRYGYTF
TGCGCCAGGAACAGCCGCTTGAGTCGCTATGGCTACACCTTC
>TRBJ2-4|TRBD2|TRBV5-6|-
CASSFPSGRNIQYF
TGTGCCAGCAGCTTTCCTAGCGGGAGAAACATTCAGTACTTC
>TRBJ1-1|TRBD1|TRBV7-3|-
CASSSGQGRMNTEAFF
TGTGCCAGCAGCTCGGGACAGGGTAGGATGAACACTGAAGCTTTCTTT
>TRBJ1-5|-|TRBV5-1|-
CASSLNDDQPQHF
TGCGCCAGCAGCTTGAACGACGATCAGCCCCAGCATTTT
>TRBJ1-1|TRBD1|TRBV18|-
CASSFGTDVEAFF
TGTGCCAGCTCATTCGGGACAGACGTTGAAGCTTTCTTT
>TRBJ2-1|-|TRBV5-1|-
CASSLGAYNEQFF
TGCGCCAGCAGCTTGGGGGCCTACAATGAGCAGTTCTTC
>TRBJ1-2|TRBD1|TRBV12-5|-
CASGSPRQGYYGYTF
TGTGCTAGTGGTTCACCTCGACAGGGATACTATGGCTACACCTTC
>TRBJ2-3|-|TRBV7-3|-
CASSPGAGYGADTQYF
TGTGCCAGCAGCCCAGGGGCAGGGTATGGGGCAGATACGCAGTATTTT
>TRBJ1-3|-|TRBV9|-
CASSTFPSTGSGNTIYF
TGTGCCAGCAGCACATTCCCCTCTACAGGGTCTGGAAACACCATATATTTT
>TRBJ2-1|-|TRBV11-2|-
CASSQLRSHIEQFF
TGTGCCAGCAGCCAACTGCGGAGCCATATAGAGCAGTTCTTC
>TRBJ2-3|TRBD1|TRBV5-1|-
CASSFQTGVPDTQYF
TGCGCCAGCAGCTTTCAGACAGGGGTCCCAGATACGCAGTATTTT
>TRBJ1-1|TRBD1|TRBV18|-
CASSRDRVVGAIGHTEAFF
TGTGCCAGCTCACGCGACAGGGTAGTGGGTGCTATCGGGCACACTGAAGCTTTCTTT